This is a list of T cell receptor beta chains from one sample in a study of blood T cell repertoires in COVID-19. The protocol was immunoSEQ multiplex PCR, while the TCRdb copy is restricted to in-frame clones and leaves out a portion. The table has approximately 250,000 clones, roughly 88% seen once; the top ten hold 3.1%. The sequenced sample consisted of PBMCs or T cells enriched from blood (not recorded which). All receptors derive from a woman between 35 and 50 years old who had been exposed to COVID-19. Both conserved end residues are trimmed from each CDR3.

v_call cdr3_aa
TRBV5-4 ASSLGGIRGARETQY
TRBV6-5 ASSYLGLNTEAF
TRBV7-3 ASSPTGGTDTQY
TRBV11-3 ASSLEGQGGWETQY
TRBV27 ASSLLASGRANEQF
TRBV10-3 AISEVGGTEAF
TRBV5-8 ASSLQGRAEAF
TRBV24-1 ATSDSGTGDQPQH
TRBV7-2 ASSRRTGGNNEKLF
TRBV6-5 ASSYSPRIRNTEAF
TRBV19 ASSIMGASGRNEQF
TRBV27 ASSLNHREGLF
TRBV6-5 ASSPSGMNTGELF
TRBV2 ASRERGSGANVLT
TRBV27 ASSDQGVLNTEAF
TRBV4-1 ASSQGGLAGVGTGELF
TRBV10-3 AISLDSYTDTQY
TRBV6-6 ASGQAGELF
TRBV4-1 ASSQGWPSGYNEQF
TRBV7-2 ASSLQGNEQF
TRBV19 ASQLRQGWNGYT
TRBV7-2 ASLLRPGQHNEQF
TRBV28 ASSFPQTGNGYT
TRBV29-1 SVKTANTEAF
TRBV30 AWSPGDTEAF
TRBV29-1 SVGQGTGGYT
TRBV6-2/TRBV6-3 ASSYTRGGNQPQH
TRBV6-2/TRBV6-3 ASSSSTLNQPQH
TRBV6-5 ASSYPDSPNQPQH
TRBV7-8 ASSGRGTSGAWALYEQY
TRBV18 ASSPSQGGAEAF
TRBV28 ASTGLGFPGELF
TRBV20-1 SASSGGAQY
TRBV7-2 ASSLAGGPPYNEQF
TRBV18 ASSPPGTGDAHNEQF
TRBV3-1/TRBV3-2 ASSQGDSEQY
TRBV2 ASSEVVGTLDQPQH